These 32 T cell receptor beta chains were sequenced from one sample in a study of shared clonotypes between healthy human individuals. This table comes from immunoSEQ multiplex PCR, and its TCRdb copy is limited to in-frame clones, with some not included. This repertoire shows 2.3 million or so clones, about 92% found once; its top ten account for 0.35% to 0.5%. Input material: naive CD4+ T cells from PBMCs. Specified subset: CD45RA+ positively selected. The source of these receptors is a man between 18 and 35 years old in good health. Some clones in this sample may be carry-over from other donors' samples.

The genes are TRBV29-1 and TRBJ1-2; D ambiguous. Trimming left V 4 bases short and J 6 bases short, with 9 bases between. The CDR3 is 11 residues long. Germline values: CDR1 SQVTM, CDR2 ANQGSEA. The CDR3 loop is CSVGGTDGYTF. The CDR3 DNA follows: TGCAGCGTTGGGGGTACGGATGGCTACACCTTC.

V usage is TRBV9 and J usage is TRBJ2-7; the match to TRBD1 covers 7 bases. The CDR3 totals 18 residues. The V gene end was trimmed by 0 bases and the J gene end by 3 bases; junction bases not matched to a gene: 15. Germline loops: CDR1 SGDLS, CDR2 YYNGEE. DNA of the CDR3: TGTGCCAGCAGCGTAGCTGAGACAGGGTTTTATCGAGACTACGAGCAGTACTTC. Translating it yields CASSVAETGFYRDYEQYF.

The chain couples TRBV19 to TRBJ2-5; possible D gene TRBD2, 6 bases. V lost 6 bases and J lost 5, with 16 bases in between. The germline gives CDR1 LNHDA, CDR2 SQIVND (reference sequence). This CDR3 has 14 amino acids. This CDR3 is CASSPLASRETQYF. CDR3 coding DNA: TGTGCCAGTAGCCCACTAGCTTCCCGGGAGACCCAGTACTTC. Filled out from reference TRBV19 and TRBJ2-5, the complete variable domain reads DGGITQSPKYLFRKEGQNVTLSCEQNLNHDAMYWYRQDPGQGLRLIYYSQIVNDFQKGDIAEGYSVSREKKESFPLTVTSAQKNPTAFYLCASSPLASRETQYFGPGTRLLVL.

Note on this clone: The sample has other DNA sequences that encode this CDR3 too. The chain carries TRBV6-5 and TRBJ2-3; D unresolved. Germline loops: CDR1 MNHEY, CDR2 SVGAGI. The germline V and J ends were trimmed by 3 bases and 1 base, with 5 bases remaining between them. The CDR3 has 13 amino acids. The CDR3 reads CASSYPGTDTQYF. In nucleotides, the CDR3 is TGTGCCAGCAGTTATCCGGGCACAGATACGCAGTATTTT.

The chain has TRBV11-2 and TRBJ2-1; D is uncertain. In germline, CDR1 is SGHAT, CDR2 FQNNGV. Trimming removed 6 bases from V and 10 bases from J, with 16 bases in between. The CDR3 covers 13 residues. CDR3 nucleotide sequence: TGTGCCAGCAGGTCCTCTTACAGCCACGAGCAGTTCTTC. Encoded protein: CASRSSYSHEQFF.

As for this clone: This sample includes further DNA sequences coding for the same CDR3. This chain links TRBV30 with TRBJ1-5; D uncertain. The CDR3 is 13 residues long. Germline loops: CDR1 GTSNPN, CDR2 SVGIG (reference sequence). V was cut by 0 bases and J by 2 bases, with 5 bases left in between. CDR3 in amino acids: CAWSVRGNQPQHF. The CDR3 coding sequence is TGTGCCTGGAGTGTACGAGGCAATCAGCCCCAGCATTTT.

The CDR3 spells CASSLKGGGPGGKHTDTQYF. The CDR3 DNA follows: TGCGCCAGCAGCTTGAAGGGGGGAGGGCCTGGCGGAAAGCACACAGATACGCAGTATTTT. The gene calls are TRBV5-1 and TRBJ2-3; TRBD2 is a possible D gene (7 bases). Germline V lookup: CDR1 SGHRS, CDR2 YFSETQ. There are 20 residues in the CDR3. Deletions cut 1 base from V and 2 bases from J, with 26 bases between.

This clone was counted a single time. This specimen includes other DNA sequences encoding the same CDR3. V usage is TRBV4-1 and J usage is TRBJ2-7, with 8 bases aligning to TRBD2. The germline gives CDR1 MGHRA, CDR2 YSYEKL. After removal of 1 base from V and 0 bases from J, the junction contained 2 bases not matched to a gene. The CDR3 runs 15 residues. DNA of the CDR3: TGCGCCAGCAGCCAAGGACTAGCGAGCTCCTACGAGCAGTACTTC. It translates to CASSQGLASSYEQYF.

A single count supports this clone. The rearrangement links TRBV19 to TRBJ1-1; 7 positions agree with TRBD1. Losses at the gene ends were 1 base for V and 3 bases for J; bases not matched to a gene: 5. Germline V lookup: CDR1 LNHDA, CDR2 SQIVND (reference sequence). This CDR3 region has 15 residues. The CDR3 nucleotides are TGTGCCAGTAGTATAGGACAGGGCCCGGACACTGAAGCTTTCTTT. Residues: CASSIGQGPDTEAFF. The full variable domain, rest sourced from reference TRBV19 and TRBJ1-1, is DGGITQSPKYLFRKEGQNVTLSCEQNLNHDAMYWYRQDPGQGLRLIYYSQIVNDFQKGDIAEGYSVSREKKESFPLTVTSAQKNPTAFYLCASSIGQGPDTEAFFGQGTRLTVV.

As regards this clone: The sample holds other DNA sequences that translate to the same CDR3. The rearrangement uses TRBV5-1 and TRBJ2-6; tentatively, D is TRBD1 (5 bases). The V end lost 6 bases, the J end lost 0 bases, and 7 bases lay between the germline ends. Germline values: CDR1 SGHRS, CDR2 YFSETQ. The length of the CDR3 is 14 residues. CDR3 sequence reads: CASNQGSGANVLTF. The DNA of the CDR3 is TGCGCCAGCAACCAGGGCTCTGGGGCCAACGTCCTGACTTTC.

The chain is built from TRBV7-3 and TRBJ2-1; D remains ambiguous. The V gene lost 5 bases and the J gene lost 5 bases, with 7 bases spanning the gap. The V gene's germline CDR1 is SGHTA and CDR2 FQGTGA. The CDR3 extends over 12 amino acids. The DNA of the CDR3 is TGTGCCAGCAGCCAGGACCACAATGAGCAGTTCTTC. This encodes CASSQDHNEQFF.

This rearrangement joins TRBV2 to TRBJ2-7; no reliable D call. The CDR3 has 12 amino acids. Germline CDR1 and CDR2: SNHLY and FYNNEI. Trimming took off 7 bases at V and 7 bases at J, with 14 bases between the two ends. The CDR3 DNA reads TGTGCCAGCACCCTTTTGGGCTGGGAGCAGTACTTC. It is translated as CASTLLGWEQYF.

CDR3 coding DNA: TGTGCCAGCAACCTGGGGGGGGTGAAGGGCGAAGCTTTCTTT. Protein product: CASNLGGVKGEAFF. The rearrangement links TRBV28 to TRBJ1-1, with D possibly matching TRBD1 (5 bases). Trimming removed 7 bases at V and 8 bases at J, with 20 bases between. CDR1 and CDR2 (germline): MDHEN, SYDVKM. The CDR3 is made up of 14 amino acids. Drawing the rest from reference TRBV28 and TRBJ1-1, the complete variable domain is DVKVTQSSRYLVKRTGEKVFLECVQDMDHENMFWYRQDPGLGLRLIYFSYDVKMKEKGDIPEGYSVSREKKERFSLILESASTNQTSMYLCASNLGGVKGEAFFGQGTRLTVV.

This chain links TRBV5-8 with TRBJ2-7; a possible D gene is TRBD1 (5 bases). Trimming left V 4 bases short and J 3 bases short, with 14 bases between. CDR1 SGHTS and CDR2 YDEGEE come from the germline V gene. The CDR3 covers 14 residues. The CDR3 here is CASSRAGPSYEQYF. The CDR3 nucleotides are TGTGCCAGCAGCCGAGCAGGGCCGAGCTACGAGCAGTACTTC.

The V and J genes are TRBV7-9 and TRBJ2-1; TRBD2 matches 7 bases. With 5 bases clipped from V and 8 bases from J, the junction kept 15 bases outside the gene matches. There are 16 residues in the CDR3. Germline V gives CDR1 SEHNR, CDR2 FQNEAQ (reference sequence). The CDR3 DNA follows: TGTGCCAGCAGCGCCCAATCTAGCGGAGCCTCGTATGAGCAGTTCTTC. This encodes CASSAQSSGASYEQFF.

V and J are TRBV11-2 and TRBJ1-4; D is unclear. The CDR3 loop spans 16 amino acids. Germline V gene data show CDR1 as SGHAT and CDR2 as FQNNGV. The V gene lost 2 bases and the J gene lost 0 bases, with 10 bases spanning the gap. CDR3 coding DNA: TGTGCCAGCAGCTTAACGAGGACCACAACTAATGAAAAACTGTTTTTT. As protein: CASSLTRTTTNEKLFF.

The chain is built from TRBV7-3 and TRBJ2-2, with 7 bases lining up with TRBD1. Germline lookup yields CDR1 SGHTA and CDR2 FQGTGA. This CDR3 is built from 14 residues. V dropped 9 bases and J dropped 5; count of bases not matched to a gene: 9. The CDR3 loop is CASGKGAGTGELFF. The CDR3 nucleotides read TGTGCCAGTGGCAAGGGGGCCGGGACCGGGGAGCTGTTTTTT.

The chain recombines TRBV9 with TRBJ2-3; no clear D gene. V lost 4 bases and J lost 8, with 26 bases in between. Per germline, CDR1 SGDLS and CDR2 YYNGEE. This CDR3 is built from 17 residues. CDR3 amino acids: CASSPSGRPGRAGTQYF. CDR3 DNA sequence: TGTGCCAGCAGCCCCTCCGGACGGCCCGGACGGGCAGGTACGCAGTATTTT.

This chain joins TRBV18 and TRBJ2-5, with 7 nucleotides matching TRBD2. Germline loops: CDR1 KGHSH, CDR2 LQKENI. There are 16 residues in the CDR3. Trimming removed 6 bases from V and 4 bases from J; junction bases left unmatched: 14. CDR3 sequence: CASSGGLAGVAETQYF. CDR3 DNA sequence: TGTGCCAGCTCGGGAGGACTTGCGGGAGTGGCAGAGACCCAGTACTTC.

V is TRBV6-5 and J is TRBJ2-6; the D gene is possibly TRBD1 (5 bases). Trimming removed 2 bases from V and 4 bases from J, with 9 bases in between. The CDR3 consists of 15 residues. Germline CDR1 is MNHEY and CDR2 is SVGAGI. For the CDR3, the DNA is TGTGCCAGCAGTTACCAGGGTGTAGGGGCCAACGTCCTGACTTTC. It translates to CASSYQGVGANVLTF.

The chain links TRBV6-6 to TRBJ2-5; 7 bases agree with TRBD2. The CDR3 runs 14 residues. Per the germline V gene, CDR1 is MNHNY and CDR2 is SVGAGI (reference sequence). The J segment lost 5 bases and the V segment lost 5 bases, leaving 8 bases of the junction unmatched. The CDR3 sequence is CASSNPTSTETQYF. As DNA, the CDR3 is TGTGCCAGCAGTAACCCGACTAGCACGGAGACCCAGTACTTC.

The rearrangement links TRBV28 to TRBJ1-5, with a possible D match to TRBD1 (5 bases). The CDR3 sequence is 15 residues long. CDR1 is MDHEN, CDR2 SYDVKM, per germline. V lost 3 bases to trimming and J lost 1 base, with 10 bases between them. The CDR3 is CASSFRGMSNQPQHF. Written as DNA, the CDR3 is TGTGCCAGCAGTTTTAGGGGTATGAGCAATCAGCCCCAGCATTTT.

V usage is TRBV6-1 and J usage is TRBJ1-2, with TRBD1 matching 11 bases. This CDR3 contains 14 residues. Per the germline V gene, CDR1 is MNHNS and CDR2 is SASEGT. V was clipped by 6 bases and J by 8 bases; unmatched bases: 8. The CDR3 nucleotides read TGTGCCAGCAGCGATCGGACAGGGGGCGCGGGCTACACCTTC. Residues: CASSDRTGGAGYTF.

The gene calls are TRBV5-1 and TRBJ2-7, with a weak D call TRBD1 (5 bases). Germline CDR1 SGHRS, CDR2 YFSETQ. The CDR3 extends over 14 amino acids. Trimming left V 6 bases short and J 2 bases short, with 15 bases between. The CDR3 loop is CASNILGRAYEQYF. The CDR3 DNA is TGCGCCAGCAATATCTTGGGGCGTGCCTACGAGCAGTACTTC.

V is TRBV14 and J is TRBJ1-2; D gene unclear. Germline V gene data show CDR1 as SGHDN and CDR2 as FVKESK. V shed 5 bases and J shed 2 bases, with 15 bases lying between them. The CDR3 is 15 residues long. DNA for the CDR3: TGTGCCAGCAGCTCCGACCCCCCGGAAAACTATGGCTACACCTTC. Translated, it gives CASSSDPPENYGYTF.

The chain carries TRBV7-9 and TRBJ1-1; D is undetermined. Germline lookup yields CDR1 SEHNR and CDR2 FQNEAQ (reference sequence). The V and J ends lost 3 bases and 3 bases respectively, with 20 bases between them. The length of the CDR3 is 17 residues. Here the CDR3 reads CASSLTSADLIHTEAFF. CDR3 nucleotide sequence: TGTGCCAGCAGCTTGACGTCAGCAGACTTGATACACACTGAAGCTTTCTTT.

The chain links TRBV11-3 to TRBJ2-2, with D possibly TRBD1 on 5 matching bases. The CDR3 loop spans 15 amino acids. Trimming cost V 1 base and J 0 bases, with 6 bases left between them. Germline CDR1 reads SGHNT; CDR2 reads YENEEA. The CDR3, as DNA: TGTGCCAGCAGCTTAGCAGGGACGAACACCGGGGAGCTGTTTTTT. Translation gives CASSLAGTNTGELFF.

V is TRBV10-3 and J is TRBJ2-3, with D possibly matching TRBD1 (5 bases). The CDR3 covers 13 residues. Germline V CDR1 and CDR2: ENHRY, SYGVKD. V was trimmed by 6 bases and J by 0 bases, leaving 7 bases between them. CDR3 in DNA: TGTGCCATCAGGCAGGGTAGCACAGATACGCAGTATTTT. It specifies CAIRQGSTDTQYF.

The V gene is TRBV28, the J gene TRBJ2-1, with 7 bases lining up with TRBD2. After removal of 4 bases from V and 4 bases from J, the junction contained 7 bases not matched to a gene. Germline CDR1 reads MDHEN; CDR2 reads SYDVKM. This CDR3 is built from 15 residues. For the CDR3, the DNA is TGTGCCAGCAGTTCCCGGGCTAGCGGATACAATGAGCAGTTCTTC. It translates to CASSSRASGYNEQFF.

The CDR3 DNA reads as TGTGCCAGCAGAGTAGCGGGAGTTACCGGGGAGCTGTTTTTT. Protein sequence: CASRVAGVTGELFF. The rearrangement uses TRBV6-4 and TRBJ2-2, with 9 nucleotides matching TRBD2. CDR1 MRHNA and CDR2 SNTAGT come from the germline V gene. Unmatched junction bases numbered 4, after V lost 6 bases and J lost 5 bases. CDR3 length: 14 amino acids.

This sequence joins TRBV6-5 and TRBJ2-2, with TRBD2 identical over 10 bases. V was pared by 6 bases and J by 2 bases, with 3 bases of the junction left unmatched. The CDR3 sequence is 15 residues long. CDR1 and CDR2 from the germline V gene are MNHEY and SVGAGI. This CDR3 reads CASRVAGGNTGELFF. As DNA, the CDR3 is TGTGCCAGCAGGGTAGCGGGAGGTAACACCGGGGAGCTGTTTTTT.

The chain recombines TRBV27 with TRBJ2-7; unclear D gene. The V and J ends lost 4 bases and 0 bases respectively, with 7 bases between them. The CDR3 is made up of 13 amino acids. Germline-derived CDR1 and CDR2 are MNHEY and SMNVEV (reference sequence). CDR3 in DNA: TGTGCCAGCAGTTACACCGTCTCCTACGAGCAGTACTTC. As protein: CASSYTVSYEQYF.